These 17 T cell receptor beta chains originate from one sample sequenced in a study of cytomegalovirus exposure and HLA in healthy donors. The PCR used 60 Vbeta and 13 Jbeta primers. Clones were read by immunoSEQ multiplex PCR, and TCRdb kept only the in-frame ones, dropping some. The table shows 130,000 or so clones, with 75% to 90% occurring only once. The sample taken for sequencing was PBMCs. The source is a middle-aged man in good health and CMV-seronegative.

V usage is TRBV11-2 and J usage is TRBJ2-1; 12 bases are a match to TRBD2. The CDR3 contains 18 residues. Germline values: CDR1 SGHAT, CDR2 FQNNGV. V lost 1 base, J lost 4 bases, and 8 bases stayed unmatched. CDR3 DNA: TGTGCCAGCAGCTTAGCCCTAGCGGGAGGGGTGGGGTACAATGAGCAGTTCTTC. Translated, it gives CASSLALAGGVGYNEQFF.

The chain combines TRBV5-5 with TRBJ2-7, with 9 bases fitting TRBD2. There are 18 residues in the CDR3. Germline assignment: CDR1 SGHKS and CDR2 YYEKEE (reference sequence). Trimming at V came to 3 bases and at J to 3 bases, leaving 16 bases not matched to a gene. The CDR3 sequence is CASSSRPALAGRYYEQYF. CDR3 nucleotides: TGTGCCAGCAGCTCCCGCCCTGCTCTAGCGGGGAGGTACTACGAGCAGTACTTC.

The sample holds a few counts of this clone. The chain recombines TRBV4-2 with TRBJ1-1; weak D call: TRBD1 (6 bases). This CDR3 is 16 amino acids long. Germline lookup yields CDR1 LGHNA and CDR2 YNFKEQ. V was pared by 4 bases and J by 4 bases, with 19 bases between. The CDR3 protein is CASSLNVQGMVTEAFF. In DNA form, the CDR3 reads TGTGCCAGCAGCCTCAACGTCCAGGGGATGGTCACTGAAGCTTTCTTT.

The CDR3 nucleotides are TGTGCCAGCAGGCGCCAGAACACTGAAGCTTTCTTT. It encodes CASRRQNTEAFF. The chain has TRBV28 and TRBJ1-1; no firm D call. Germline loops: CDR1 MDHEN, CDR2 SYDVKM. V was trimmed by 6 bases and J by 1 base, leaving 6 bases between them. CDR3 length: 12 amino acids.

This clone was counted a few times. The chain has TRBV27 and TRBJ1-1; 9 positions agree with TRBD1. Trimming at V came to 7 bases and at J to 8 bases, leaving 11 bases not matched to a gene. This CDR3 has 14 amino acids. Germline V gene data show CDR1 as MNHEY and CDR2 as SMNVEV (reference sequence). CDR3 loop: CASTQGDRVREAFF. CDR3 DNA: TGTGCCAGCACGCAGGGGGACAGGGTGCGCGAAGCTTTCTTT.

DNA of the CDR3: TGTGCCTGGACCTGGACAGGGGGCGCCTACGAGCAGTACTTC. Translation gives CAWTWTGGAYEQYF. The chain couples TRBV30 to TRBJ2-7; TRBD1 matches at 11 bases. The germline CDR1 and CDR2 sequences are GTSNPN and SVGIG (reference sequence). Germline trimming cut 4 bases from V and 2 bases from J; bases unmatched to any gene: 4. The CDR3 contains 14 residues.

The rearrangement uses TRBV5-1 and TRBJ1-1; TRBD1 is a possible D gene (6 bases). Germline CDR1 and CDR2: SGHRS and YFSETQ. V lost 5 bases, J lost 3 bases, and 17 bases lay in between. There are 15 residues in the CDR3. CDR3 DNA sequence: TGCGCCAGCAGTATTGGGGGGGCTCTTGACACTGAAGCTTTCTTT. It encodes CASSIGGALDTEAFF. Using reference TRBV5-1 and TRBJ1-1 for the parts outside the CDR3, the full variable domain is KAGVTQTPRYLIKTRGQQVTLSCSPISGHRSVSWYQQTPGQGLQFLFEYFSETQRNKGNFPGRFSGRQFSNSRSEMNVSTLELGDSALYLCASSIGGALDTEAFFGQGTRLTVV.

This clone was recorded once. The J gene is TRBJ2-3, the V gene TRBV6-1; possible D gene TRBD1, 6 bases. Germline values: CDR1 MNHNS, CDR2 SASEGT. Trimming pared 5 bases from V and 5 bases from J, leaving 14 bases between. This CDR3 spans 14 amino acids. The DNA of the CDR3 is TGTGCCAGCAGTCTAGGGGGTCAAGTAGATACGCAGTATTTT. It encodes CASSLGGQVDTQYF.

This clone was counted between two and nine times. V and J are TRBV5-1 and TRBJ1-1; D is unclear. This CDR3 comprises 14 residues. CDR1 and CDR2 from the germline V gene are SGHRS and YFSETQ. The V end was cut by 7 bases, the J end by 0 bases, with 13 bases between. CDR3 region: CASALTGVNTEAFF. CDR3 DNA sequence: TGCGCCAGCGCGCTTACCGGGGTGAACACTGAAGCTTTCTTT.

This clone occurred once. Here the CDR3 reads CASSYRGLDSSYEQYF. CDR3 DNA: TGTGCCAGCAGTTACAGGGGGCTCGACAGTTCCTACGAGCAGTACTTC. V usage is TRBV6-5 and J usage is TRBJ2-7; 7 bases fit TRBD1. This CDR3 is 16 amino acids long. Trimming at V came to 2 bases and at J to 1 base, leaving 8 bases not matched to a gene. CDR1 is MNHEY, CDR2 SVGAGI, per germline.

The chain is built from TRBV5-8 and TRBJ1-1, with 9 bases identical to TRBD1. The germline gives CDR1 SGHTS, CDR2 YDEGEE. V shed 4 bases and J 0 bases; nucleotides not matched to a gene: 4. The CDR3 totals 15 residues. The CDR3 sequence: CASSTGTGLNTEAFF. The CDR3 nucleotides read TGTGCCAGCAGCACCGGGACAGGGTTGAACACTGAAGCTTTCTTT.

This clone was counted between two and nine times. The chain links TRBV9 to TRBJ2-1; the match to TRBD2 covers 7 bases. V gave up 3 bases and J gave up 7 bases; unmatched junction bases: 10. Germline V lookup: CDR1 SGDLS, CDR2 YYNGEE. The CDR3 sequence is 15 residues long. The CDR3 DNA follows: TGTGCCAGCAGCGGGGAGTGGGAGGGCCGAAATGAGCAGTTCTTC. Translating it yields CASSGEWEGRNEQFF. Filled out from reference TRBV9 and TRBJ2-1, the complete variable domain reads DSGVTQTPKHLITATGQRVTLRCSPRSGDLSVYWYQQSLDQGLQFLIQYYNGEERAKGNILERFSAQQFPDLHSELNLSSLELGDSALYFCASSGEWEGRNEQFFGPGTRLTVL.

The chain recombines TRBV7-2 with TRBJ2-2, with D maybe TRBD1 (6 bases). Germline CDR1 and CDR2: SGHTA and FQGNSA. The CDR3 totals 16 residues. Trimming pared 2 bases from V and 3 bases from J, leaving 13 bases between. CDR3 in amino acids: CASSLHPGADTGELFF. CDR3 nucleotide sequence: TGTGCCAGCAGCTTACATCCAGGGGCAGACACCGGGGAGCTGTTTTTT.

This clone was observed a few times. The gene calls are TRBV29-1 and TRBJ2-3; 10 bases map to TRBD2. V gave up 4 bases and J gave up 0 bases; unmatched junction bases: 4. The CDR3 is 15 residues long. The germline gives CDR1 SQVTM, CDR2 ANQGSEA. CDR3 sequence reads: CSVVPTSGSTDTQYF. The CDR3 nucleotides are TGCAGCGTTGTTCCGACTAGCGGGAGCACAGATACGCAGTATTTT.

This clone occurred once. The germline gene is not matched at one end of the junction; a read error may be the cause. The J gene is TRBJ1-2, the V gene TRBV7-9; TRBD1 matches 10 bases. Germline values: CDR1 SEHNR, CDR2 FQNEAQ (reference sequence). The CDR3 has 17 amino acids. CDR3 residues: CTSSPLVDRDRGGGYTF. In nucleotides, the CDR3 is TGTACCAGCAGCCCCCTTGTGGATCGGGACAGGGGAGGTGGCTACACCTTC.

The CDR3 nucleotides read TGCGCCAGCAGTGAAGGGGCGGTGAACACTGAAGCTTTCTTT. Its translation is CASSEGAVNTEAFF. This sequence joins TRBV10-1 and TRBJ1-1, with a weak D call TRBD1 (5 bases). Trimming stripped 3 bases from V and 0 bases from J, with 8 bases between. Germline CDR1 WNHNN, CDR2 SYGVQD (reference sequence). The CDR3 is 14 residues long.

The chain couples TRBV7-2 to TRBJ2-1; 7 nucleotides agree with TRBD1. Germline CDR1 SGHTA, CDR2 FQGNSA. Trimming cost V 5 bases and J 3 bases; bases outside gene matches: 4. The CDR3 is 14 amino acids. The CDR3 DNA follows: TGTGCCAGCAGCATGACAGGGAACTACAATGAGCAGTTCTTC. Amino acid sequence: CASSMTGNYNEQFF. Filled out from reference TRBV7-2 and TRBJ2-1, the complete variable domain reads GAGVSQSPSNKVTEKGKDVELRCDPISGHTALYWYRQSLGQGLEFLIYFQGNSAPDKSGLPSDRFSAERTGGSVSTLTIQRTQQEDSAVYLCASSMTGNYNEQFFGPGTRLTVL.